One T cell receptor (beta chain) is described in this entry. V lost 2 bases and J 0 bases, leaving 14 bases between the germline ends. The CDR3 is made up of 16 amino acids. Looked up from germline, CDR1 is SGHNT and CDR2 is YYREEE (reference sequence). This sample was included in a study of tumour-infiltrating T cells in Burkitt lymphoma. Sequencing used immunoSEQ multiplex PCR; TCRdb keeps in-frame clones, though not all of them. This table has roughly 15,000 clones, around four fifths appearing once. The clonotype comes from a human donor with diffuse large B-cell lymphoma. What was sequenced was tumor tissue. This chain connects TRBV5-4 to TRBJ1-2; perhaps TRBD1 as D (6 bases). CDR3 region: CASSFGTGYSNYGYTF. Here the CDR3 DNA reads TGTGCCAGCAGCTTTGGCACAGGGTACTCTAACTATGGCTACACCTTC.